This T cell receptor beta chain was sequenced in a study of shared T cell receptors in the human thymus. CDR3 length: 17 amino acids. Unmatched junction bases numbered 11, after V lost 7 bases and J lost 1 base. Germline lookup yields CDR1 SGHTS and CDR2 YDEGEE. TCRdb keeps only in-frame clones here, not all; method: immunoSEQ multiplex PCR. The sample consists of about 400,000 clones, approximately 95% of them appearing once. What was sequenced was thymocytes. The rearrangement joins TRBV5-8 to TRBJ1-5, with 10 bases that match TRBD1. This sequence was found in a human donor. The CDR3 bases are TGTGCCAGCGACCGGGACAGGGGAAGTAGGAGCAATCAGCCCCAGCATTTT. The encoded protein is CASDRDRGSRSNQPQHF.